The rows below give T cell receptor beta chains drawn from one sample of a study of T cells in Graves' hyperthyroidism and ophthalmopathy. TCRdb re-called the multiplex PCR reads with MiXCR, one entry per CDR3 protein. The sample lists fewer than 250,000 distinct CDR3 sequences, around 26% occurring once. Sequenced material: blood. The receptor source for this set is a woman between 40 and 50 years old with Graves' ophthalmopathy. The conserved cysteine and the conserved F or W are not part of the CDR3 here.

j_gene | v_gene | CDR3aa
TRBJ1-2 | TRBV28 | ASSLYRDFNYGYT
TRBJ2-7 | TRBV12-5 | ASALAGYEQY
TRBJ2-7 | TRBV20-1 | SAHGTGGSEQY
TRBJ2-7 | TRBV5-1 | ASSSEKPGLAGEQY
TRBJ1-2 | TRBV12-3/TRBV12-4 | ASSLTGRSSDYGYT
TRBJ1-5 | TRBV19 | ASSLRGSRSNQPQH
TRBJ1-1 | TRBV6-1 | ASRDRASTEAF
TRBJ1-1 | TRBV20-1 | SARSWDDAEAF
TRBJ1-1 | TRBV30 | AWNGGLNTEAF
TRBJ1-2 | TRBV28 | ASSHLIVVSGSYGYT
TRBJ2-7 | TRBV14 | ASSPTGSSTFEQR
TRBJ2-7 | TRBV7-3 | ASSLTSQGEQY
TRBJ1-1 | TRBV30 | AWNAGTDYTEAF
TRBJ1-1 | TRBV6-1 | ASSPRAVNAEAF
TRBJ1-2 | TRBV28 | ASSFRQGST
TRBJ2-1 | TRBV3-1 | ASSPSGSIYNEQF
TRBJ1-1 | TRBV2 | ASRGAQGIPEAF
TRBJ1-3 | TRBV11-2 | ASSLLSSGNTIS
TRBJ1-1 | TRBV28 | ASIRGGRGTEAF
TRBJ1-2 | TRBV27 | ASSLRGDYGYT
TRBJ1-2 | TRBV28 | ASSPLGGQGIYGYT
TRBJ2-2 | TRBV5-5 | ASSLGVPGELF
TRBJ1-5 | TRBV19 | ASSNPSIAVNQPQH